These 32 T cell receptor beta chains share one sample of origin, sequenced in a study of beta chain features in type 1 diabetes. Every isolated RNA sample was fully reverse transcribed, so sequencing captured expressed TCRB transcripts. The assay was immunoSEQ multiplex PCR, and TCRdb's table has in-frame clones only and misses some. The sample records approximately 200,000 clones, over 8.5% being singletons. Material: naive CD4+ T cells from blood. The origin of the receptors is a woman younger than 30 in good health.

This clone has more than one count but fewer than ten. The sample carries other DNA sequences with the same CDR3. This chain joins TRBV6-1 and TRBJ1-1; D is ambiguous. V lost 4 bases to trimming and J lost 2 bases, with 8 bases between them. This CDR3 has 13 amino acids. Germline CDR1 and CDR2: MNHNS and SASEGT. DNA of the CDR3: TGTGCCAGCAGTGTTCAGGAAAACACTGAAGCTTTCTTT. It translates to CASSVQENTEAFF.

The chain has TRBV27 and TRBJ2-7; 7 bases line up with TRBD1. The CDR3 is made up of 16 amino acids. Trimming removed 5 bases from V and 0 bases from J; junction bases left unmatched: 10. Germline V lookup: CDR1 MNHEY, CDR2 SMNVEV (reference sequence). This CDR3 is CASSRSRQGSSYEQYF. CDR3 nucleotide sequence: TGTGCCAGCAGTCGCTCGCGACAGGGTAGCTCCTACGAGCAGTACTTC.

This clone was counted between two and nine times. This chain uses TRBV5-1 with TRBJ2-5; 7 bases fit TRBD1. V lost 2 bases and J lost 7; bases outside the gene matches: 11. Looked up from germline, CDR1 is SGHRS and CDR2 is YFSETQ. The CDR3 sequence is 15 residues long. CDR3 bases: TGCGCCAGCAGCTTCCCTGAGGGGGCCGGCGGGACCCAGTACTTC. It codes for CASSFPEGAGGTQYF.

There are a few counts of this clone. The J gene is TRBJ2-5, the V gene TRBV6-1, with D hard to call. Per germline, CDR1 MNHNS and CDR2 SASEGT. V was clipped by 3 bases and J by 7 bases, with 12 bases between them. This CDR3 spans 13 amino acids. CDR3 sequence (DNA): TGTGCCAGCAGTGAGGGCAGGTTTGGGACCCAGTACTTC. Protein sequence: CASSEGRFGTQYF.

The V gene is TRBV6-1, the J gene TRBJ1-2; 9 bases are a match to TRBD1. V gave up 6 bases and J gave up 12 bases; unmatched junction bases: 14. The CDR3 extends over 14 amino acids. CDR1 and CDR2 (germline): MNHNS, SASEGT. The CDR3: CASRAAGTGNLDTF. The DNA for the CDR3 is TGTGCCAGCAGAGCCGCCGGGACAGGGAACCTCGACACCTTC.

The genes are TRBV6-1 and TRBJ2-1; 11 nucleotides agree with TRBD1. With V trimmed by 3 bases and J by 7 bases, 8 bases remained unmatched. The CDR3 covers 16 residues. CDR1 and CDR2 (germline): MNHNS, SASEGT. CDR3 sequence: CASSEIRDRGLNEQFF. CDR3 nucleotides: TGTGCCAGCAGTGAGATCCGGGACAGGGGGTTGAATGAGCAGTTCTTC.

In its sample, this clone was seen a few times. V is TRBV5-6 and J is TRBJ2-1; D perhaps matches TRBD2 (5 bases). The germline CDR1 and CDR2 sequences are SGHDT and YYEEEE. Trimming removed 2 bases from V and 6 bases from J, with 15 bases in between. This CDR3 spans 15 amino acids. The CDR3 DNA reads TGTGCCAGCAGCTTTTGGGCGATGGGGAGCAATGAGCAGTTCTTC. Protein sequence: CASSFWAMGSNEQFF.

The chain uses TRBV9 and TRBJ2-7; maybe TRBD2 (5 bases). V lost 1 base to trimming and J lost 2 bases, with 13 bases between them. This CDR3 is built from 15 residues. Germline V gene lookup returns CDR1 SGDLS and CDR2 YYNGEE. The chain's CDR3 is CASSVTSGTTYEQYF. The CDR3 nucleotides read TGTGCCAGCAGCGTAACTTCGGGAACCACCTACGAGCAGTACTTC.

This clone was counted a few times. This chain uses TRBV5-4 with TRBJ1-5; 8 positions match TRBD1. J was trimmed by 6 bases and V by 5 bases; bases with no gene match: 7. CDR1 SGHNT and CDR2 YYREEE come from the germline V gene (reference sequence). The CDR3 length is 14 residues. The CDR3 is CASSKDREGQPQHF. CDR3 sequence (DNA): TGTGCCAGCAGTAAGGACAGGGAGGGTCAGCCCCAGCATTTT.

The gene calls are TRBV7-9 and TRBJ2-5; TRBD1 matches 12 bases. V was clipped by 5 bases and J by 6 bases; unmatched bases: 4. The length of the CDR3 is 14 residues. The germline gives CDR1 SEHNR, CDR2 FQNEAQ (reference sequence). CDR3 residues: CASSGTGGTQTQYF. The CDR3 DNA follows: TGTGCCAGCAGCGGGACAGGGGGCACGCAGACCCAGTACTTC.

This clone came up a few times. The chain joins TRBV18 to TRBJ2-5, with D possibly TRBD1 on 6 matching bases. The V end lost 0 bases, the J end lost 0 bases, and 11 bases lay between the germline ends. Per the germline V gene, CDR1 is KGHSH and CDR2 is LQKENI. The CDR3 extends over 16 amino acids. CDR3 nucleotides: TGTGCCAGCTCACCACCAAGTACAGGGAACCAAGAGACCCAGTACTTC. Translating it yields CASSPPSTGNQETQYF.

J is TRBJ1-1 and V is TRBV18, with D perhaps TRBD1 (5 bases). CDR3 length: 14 amino acids. The germline V and J ends were trimmed by 1 base and 6 bases, with 12 bases remaining between them. Per the germline V gene, CDR1 is KGHSH and CDR2 is LQKENI. CDR3 bases: TGTGCCAGCTCACCACTGAGTGGGGACTCTGAAGCTTTCTTT. It specifies CASSPLSGDSEAFF.

V and J are TRBV7-2 and TRBJ1-5; 10 bases agree with TRBD1. The V segment lost 5 bases and the J segment 1 base; nucleotides outside the gene matches: 11. There are 18 residues in the CDR3. CDR1 SGHTA and CDR2 FQGNSA come from the germline V gene. CDR3 DNA sequence: TGTGCCAGCAGCCCCACCCGACAGGGGGCGCGGAGCAATCAGCCCCAGCATTTT. Translation: CASSPTRQGARSNQPQHF.

The genes are TRBV11-2 and TRBJ2-7; maybe TRBD1 (6 bases). Germline lookup yields CDR1 SGHAT and CDR2 FQNNGV. This CDR3 has 15 amino acids. The germline V and J ends were trimmed by 4 bases and 3 bases, with 16 bases remaining between them. CDR3 DNA: TGTGCCAGCAGCTCCGTGGCCGGACAGAGCTACGAGCAGTACTTC. It translates to CASSSVAGQSYEQYF.

This clone was seen more than once but under ten times. The CDR3 is CASSYSYGSYGYTF. CDR3 nucleotides: TGTGCCAGCAGTTACTCGTACGGGTCCTATGGCTACACCTTC. This sequence joins TRBV6-5 and TRBJ1-2; D is unresolved. CDR1 and CDR2 from the germline V gene are MNHEY and SVGAGI. The CDR3 sequence is 14 residues long. With 0 bases removed from V and 4 bases from J, the gap between germline ends came to 9 bases.

The chain links TRBV30 to TRBJ2-3; D unclear. The V gene lost 5 bases and the J gene lost 0 bases, with 18 bases spanning the gap. This CDR3 has 16 residues. Germline V gene lookup returns CDR1 GTSNPN and CDR2 SVGIG (reference sequence). As DNA, the CDR3 is TGTGCCTGGGTCCCCCTGGGCAGAGCTAGCACAGATACGCAGTATTTT. It specifies CAWVPLGRASTDTQYF.

This clone occurred a few times. The J gene is TRBJ2-7, the V gene TRBV15, with TRBD1 matching 10 bases. V lost 5 bases, J lost 7 bases, and 17 bases stayed unmatched. Germline CDR1 LNHNV, CDR2 YYDKDF (reference sequence). CDR3 length equals 17 residues. In nucleotides, the CDR3 is TGTGCCACCAGCCGGACCGGTGTGGACAGGGGGAAGAGGGAGCAGTACTTC. This translates into CATSRTGVDRGKREQYF. Using reference TRBV15 and TRBJ2-7 for the parts outside the CDR3, the full variable domain is DAMVIQNPRYQVTQFGKPVTLSCSQTLNHNVMYWYQQKSSQAPKLLFHYYDKDFNNEADTPDNFQSRRPNTSFCFLDIRSPGLGDTAMYLCATSRTGVDRGKREQYFGPGTRLTVT.

This clone has more than one count but fewer than ten. This chain uses TRBV6-5 with TRBJ1-5, with D unresolved. The V and J ends lost 3 bases and 0 bases respectively, with 9 bases between them. The CDR3 covers 15 residues. CDR1 and CDR2 from the germline V gene are MNHEY and SVGAGI. The CDR3 DNA sequence: TGTGCCAGCAGTTATGCGGGAGATAGCAATCAGCCCCAGCATTTT. It is translated as CASSYAGDSNQPQHF.

The J gene is TRBJ1-1, the V gene TRBV5-1; no reliable D call. Germline CDR1 and CDR2: SGHRS and YFSETQ. Trimming removed 4 bases from V and 1 base from J, with 14 bases in between. This CDR3 comprises 15 residues. CDR3 DNA sequence: TGCGCCAGCAGCCCAGGTGTGTCCCCGAACACTGAAGCTTTCTTT. Translating it yields CASSPGVSPNTEAFF. The full variable domain, completed using reference TRBV5-1 and TRBJ1-1, is KAGVTQTPRYLIKTRGQQVTLSCSPISGHRSVSWYQQTPGQGLQFLFEYFSETQRNKGNFPGRFSGRQFSNSRSEMNVSTLELGDSALYLCASSPGVSPNTEAFFGQGTRLTVV.

The table lists this clone with a few counts. V and J are TRBV6-5 and TRBJ2-7; perhaps TRBD2 as D (6 bases). CDR1 and CDR2 from the germline V gene are MNHEY and SVGAGI. The CDR3 spans 14 residues. Deletions cut 6 bases from V and 7 bases from J, with 19 bases between. The DNA of the CDR3 is TGTGCCAGCAGCCCCCGACTAGTCTCAATGGAGCAGTACTTC. Encoded protein: CASSPRLVSMEQYF.

The chain couples TRBV7-2 to TRBJ1-1; D is possibly TRBD1 (5 bases). From germline, CDR1 is SGHTA and CDR2 FQGNSA. Deletions cut 5 bases from V and 0 bases from J, with 13 bases between. The CDR3 has 15 amino acids. CDR3 sequence: CASSPLGQMNTEAFF. The CDR3 DNA reads as TGTGCCAGCAGCCCCCTCGGACAAATGAACACTGAAGCTTTCTTT.

This clone was seen more than once but under ten times. The chain carries TRBV6-1 and TRBJ2-3; 10 nucleotides agree with TRBD1. J lost 3 bases, V lost 4 bases, and 1 base had no gene match. Germline CDR1 reads MNHNS; CDR2 reads SASEGT. The CDR3 covers 14 residues. The CDR3 spells CASSGQGATDTQYF. As DNA, the CDR3 is TGTGCCAGCAGTGGACAGGGGGCAACAGATACGCAGTATTTT.

This sequence joins TRBV18 and TRBJ2-3; D perhaps matches TRBD2 (6 bases). The germline CDR1 and CDR2 sequences are KGHSH and LQKENI. The CDR3 sequence is 16 residues long. Trimming stripped 3 bases from V and 0 bases from J, with 13 bases between. CDR3: CASSPRTSTSTDTQYF. Written as DNA, the CDR3 is TGTGCCAGCTCACCGAGAACTAGCACTAGCACAGATACGCAGTATTTT.

CDR3 protein: CAISEAGKVAQYF. In DNA form, the CDR3 reads TGTGCCATCAGTGAGGCAGGGAAGGTGGCCCAGTACTTC. The chain links TRBV10-3 to TRBJ2-5; perhaps TRBD1 as D (5 bases). V shed 2 bases and J shed 9 bases, with 13 bases lying between them. Germline V gene data show CDR1 as ENHRY and CDR2 as SYGVKD. The CDR3 covers 13 residues.

This clone was seen more than once but under ten times. The chain has TRBV9 and TRBJ2-5; D is unresolved. Looked up from germline, CDR1 is SGDLS and CDR2 is YYNGEE. CDR3 size: 15 residues. Trimming stripped 4 bases from V and 4 bases from J, with 17 bases between. CDR3 in amino acids: CASSRVDGLGETQYF. The CDR3 nucleotides read TGTGCCAGCAGCCGCGTAGACGGCCTAGGAGAGACCCAGTACTTC.

This clone has just a few counts. The genes are TRBV7-9 and TRBJ1-2, with 10 bases identical to TRBD1. The CDR3 consists of 16 residues. CDR1 and CDR2 from the germline V gene are SEHNR and FQNEAQ (reference sequence). V lost 4 bases to trimming and J lost 7 bases; unmatched junction nucleotides: 12. The CDR3 DNA follows: TGTGCCAGCAGCTGGACTGGGACAGGGGAGTTGAGTGGCTACACCTTC. Its translation: CASSWTGTGELSGYTF.

The V and J genes are TRBV15 and TRBJ2-7; no clear D gene. Germline loops: CDR1 LNHNV, CDR2 YYDKDF (reference sequence). The V and J ends lost 0 bases and 5 bases respectively, with 8 bases between them. This CDR3 is 13 amino acids long. CDR3 sequence (DNA): TGTGCCACCAGCAGAGATTCGGGTAACGAGCAGTACTTC. Translation: CATSRDSGNEQYF. The whole variable domain, filled in from reference TRBV15 and TRBJ2-7, reads DAMVIQNPRYQVTQFGKPVTLSCSQTLNHNVMYWYQQKSSQAPKLLFHYYDKDFNNEADTPDNFQSRRPNTSFCFLDIRSPGLGDTAMYLCATSRDSGNEQYFGPGTRLTVT.

The CDR3 loop is CSGDRNTEAFF. The DNA for the CDR3 is TGCAGCGGGGACAGGAACACTGAAGCTTTCTTT. The V gene is TRBV29-1, the J gene TRBJ1-1; TRBD1 matches at 7 bases. The CDR3 is made up of 11 amino acids. Germline V gene lookup returns CDR1 SQVTM and CDR2 ANQGSEA. V lost 7 bases, J lost 1 base, and 0 bases stayed unmatched.

This clone was observed a few times. This chain connects TRBV29-1 to TRBJ2-1; the match to TRBD2 covers 13 bases. V shed 6 bases and J 2 bases; nucleotides not matched to a gene: 4. This CDR3 has 15 amino acids. Germline lookup yields CDR1 SQVTM and CDR2 ANQGSEA. For the CDR3, the DNA is TGCAGCGTGATGGGACTAGCGGGACCCTACAATGAGCAGTTCTTC. Protein: CSVMGLAGPYNEQFF.

The chain is built from TRBV29-1 and TRBJ2-1; possibly TRBD2 for D (5 bases). CDR1 is SQVTM and CDR2 is ANQGSEA in the germline V gene. Trimming took 5 bases from V and 9 from J, leaving 17 bases between them. The CDR3 is 13 residues long. In DNA, the CDR3 is TGCAGCGTTCAGACTACTAGTCTGGGTGAGCAGTTCTTC. Translating gives CSVQTTSLGEQFF.

This chain uses TRBV30 with TRBJ1-4; the D is unclear. Germline V gene sequence: CDR1 GTSNPN, CDR2 SVGIG (reference sequence). The CDR3 is made up of 11 amino acids. Trimming removed 0 bases at V and 10 bases at J, with 6 bases between. The CDR3 DNA sequence: TGTGCCTGGAGTGTAGGAGGAAAACTGTTTTTT. This encodes CAWSVGGKLFF.

The table lists this clone with a few counts. The V gene is TRBV19, the J gene TRBJ2-5, with 7 bases that match TRBD2. The CDR3 is made up of 14 amino acids. V lost 5 bases to trimming and J lost 1 base; unmatched junction nucleotides: 4. CDR1 is LNHDA and CDR2 is SQIVND in the germline V gene (reference sequence). The CDR3 protein is CASSVSSGQETQYF. In DNA form, the CDR3 reads TGTGCCAGTAGTGTTTCTAGCGGCCAAGAGACCCAGTACTTC.